This T cell receptor (beta chain) comes out of a study of blood T cell repertoires in COVID-19. The overall study: Sites in the United States, Italy and Spain provided acute and convalescent COVID-19 samples.

Using immunoSEQ multiplex PCR, the repertoire was profiled, and TCRdb retains in-frame clones only, with some absent. Here the sample spans about 180,000 clones, under 90% being singletons. Trimming removed 1 base at V and 4 bases at J, with 14 bases between. From germline, CDR1 is SGHVS and CDR2 FQNEAQ. This CDR3 is 15 amino acids long. J is TRBJ2-7 and V is TRBV7-8; perhaps TRBD2 as D (5 bases). The receptor was isolated from a human donor in a cohort sampled during active COVID-19. Sequencing input: peripheral blood. As DNA, the CDR3 is TGTGCCAGCAGCTTAGAGAGAGCGGCAAATTACGAGCAGTACTTC. Its protein is CASSLERAANYEQYF. Using reference TRBV7-8 and TRBJ2-7 for the parts outside the CDR3, the full variable domain is GAGVSQSPRYKVAKRGQDVALRCDPISGHVSLFWYQQALGQGPEFLTYFQNEAQLDKSGLPSDRFFAERPEGSVSTLKIQRTQQEDSAVYLCASSLERAANYEQYFGPGTRLTVT.